This TCR beta chain was documented in a study of cytomegalovirus exposure and HLA in healthy donors. The study, taken as a whole, reports: Among TCR beta chains, those listed as cytomegalovirus-associated numbered about 150.

This table comes from immunoSEQ multiplex PCR, and its TCRdb copy is limited to in-frame clones, with some not included. The sample contains some 60,000 clones, approximately 96% of which appear only once. A note on this clone: Its specificity is not known.

CDR3 length: 15 residues. Germline CDR1 is MDHEN and CDR2 is SYDVKM. J lost 0 bases, V lost 5 bases, and 5 bases had no gene match. This clonotype was obtained from a man aged 18 to 30 in good health and CMV-seronegative. Sample: PBMCs. This chain links TRBV28 with TRBJ2-7; 9 bases are shared with TRBD2. CDR3 amino acids: CASSPSGVSSYEQYF. In DNA form, the CDR3 reads TGTGCCAGCAGTCCTAGCGGGGTAAGCTCCTACGAGCAGTACTTC.